Presented here are 28 T cell receptor beta chains from one specimen sequenced in a study of technical replicates of blood from a handful of donors. The protocol was immunoSEQ multiplex PCR, while the TCRdb copy is restricted to in-frame clones and leaves out a portion. The sample lists 53,000 or so clones; around 84% were seen once. The sequencing input was PBMCs. The source of these receptors is a human donor in good health. Some clones in this sample may be carry-over from other donors' samples.

DNA of the CDR3: TGTGCCAGCGCGGGTTACAATGAGCAGTTCTTC. Its protein product is CASAGYNEQFF. The chain links TRBV7-2 to TRBJ2-1, with D possibly being TRBD2 (5 bases). This CDR3 has 11 residues. Germline-derived CDR1 and CDR2 are SGHTA and FQGNSA. V was shortened by 8 bases and J by 4 bases, with 6 bases between the two germline ends. The whole variable domain, filled in from reference TRBV7-2 and TRBJ2-1, reads GAGVSQSPSNKVTEKGKDVELRCDPISGHTALYWYRQSLGQGLEFLIYFQGNSAPDKSGLPSDRFSAERTGGSVSTLTIQRTQQEDSAVYLCASAGYNEQFFGPGTRLTVL.

This clone occurred once. The DNA for the CDR3 is TGTGCCAGCAGCCCGGGAGTTGGGGCCAACGTCCTGACTTTC. Protein product: CASSPGVGANVLTF. V is TRBV9 and J is TRBJ2-6; a weak D match, TRBD2 (6 bases). Germline assignment: CDR1 SGDLS and CDR2 YYNGEE. This CDR3 has 14 amino acids. Trimming stripped 4 bases from V and 3 bases from J, with 8 bases between.

The rearrangement uses TRBV5-1 and TRBJ2-6, with D possibly being TRBD1 (6 bases). V was cut by 1 base and J by 0 bases, with 17 bases left in between. The CDR3 sequence is 19 residues long. From germline, CDR1 is SGHRS and CDR2 YFSETQ. The CDR3 protein is CASSLPFYRVFSGANVLTF. CDR3 bases: TGCGCCAGCAGCTTGCCGTTTTACAGGGTGTTCTCTGGGGCCAACGTCCTGACTTTC.

The chain has TRBV6-1 and TRBJ2-2; TRBD1 matches 8 bases. Germline V gives CDR1 MNHNS, CDR2 SASEGT. This CDR3 is 15 amino acids long. Trimming at V came to 7 bases and at J to 4 bases, leaving 8 bases not matched to a gene. The CDR3 DNA sequence: TGTGCCAGCACGGCAGGGGGCTCGGGCACCGGGGAGCTGTTTTTT. It specifies CASTAGGSGTGELFF.

This clone was seen more than once but under ten times. The same CDR3 can be traced to other DNA sequences in this sample. This rearrangement joins TRBV7-2 to TRBJ2-3, with 11 bases matching TRBD2. The germline CDR1 and CDR2 sequences are SGHTA and FQGNSA. The CDR3 sequence is 15 residues long. V shed 4 bases and J 4 bases; nucleotides not matched to a gene: 4. CDR3 in DNA: TGTGCCAGCAGCTCACTAGCGGGGGCCCCAGATACGCAGTATTTT. Protein sequence: CASSSLAGAPDTQYF. Filled out from reference TRBV7-2 and TRBJ2-3, the complete variable domain reads GAGVSQSPSNKVTEKGKDVELRCDPISGHTALYWYRQSLGQGLEFLIYFQGNSAPDKSGLPSDRFSAERTGGSVSTLTIQRTQQEDSAVYLCASSSLAGAPDTQYFGPGTRLTVL.

The chain joins TRBV18 to TRBJ2-3; tentative D call: TRBD2 (6 bases). Germline CDR1 is KGHSH and CDR2 is LQKENI. CDR3 length: 15 residues. V lost 5 bases, J lost 1 base, and 13 bases lay in between. The CDR3 DNA sequence: TGTGCCAGCTCAGTTGGAGGGCTTGGCACAGATACGCAGTATTTT. Protein product: CASSVGGLGTDTQYF.

This clone is a singleton in its sample. V gene TRBV9 combines with J gene TRBJ2-7, with D unclear. There are 15 residues in the CDR3. V was trimmed by 0 bases and J by 3 bases, leaving 13 bases between them. Germline CDR1 SGDLS, CDR2 YYNGEE. The CDR3 nucleotides are TGTGCCAGCAGCGTAGGGTACGCTCAGTACTACGAGCAGTACTTC. Translated: CASSVGYAQYYEQYF.

The chain is built from TRBV5-6 and TRBJ1-2; 7 bases fit TRBD1. Trimming took 4 bases from V and 4 from J; bases not matched to a gene: 4. The CDR3 is made up of 13 amino acids. Germline CDR1 SGHDT, CDR2 YYEEEE. In DNA, the CDR3 is TGTGCCAGCAGCGAGGGACAGAGCTATGGCTACACCTTC. This translates into CASSEGQSYGYTF. The full variable domain, completed using reference TRBV5-6 and TRBJ1-2, is DAGVTQSPTHLIKTRGQQVTLRCSPKSGHDTVSWYQQALGQGPQFIFQYYEEEERQRGNFPDRFSGHQFPNYSSELNVNALLLGDSALYLCASSEGQSYGYTFGSGTRLTVV.

In this sample, this clone turned up once. This rearrangement joins TRBV25-1 to TRBJ2-7; 8 bases map to TRBD1. This CDR3 spans 14 amino acids. The V gene's germline CDR1 is MGHDK and CDR2 SYGVNS. V was pared by 6 bases and J by 3 bases, with 7 bases of the junction left unmatched. The CDR3 nucleotides are TGTGCCAGCAGCCCCCTGGACAGGGTCTACGAGCAGTACTTC. This sequence encodes CASSPLDRVYEQYF.

The gene calls are TRBV2 and TRBJ2-5; 15 nucleotides match TRBD2. Germline CDR1 is SNHLY and CDR2 is FYNNEI. The CDR3 covers 17 residues. V shed 5 bases, J shed 3 bases, and the junction held 7 bases outside the gene matches. CDR3 DNA sequence: TGTGCCAGCAGTCATCCCCGGACTAGCGGGGGGGAAGAGACCCAGTACTTC. Protein sequence: CASSHPRTSGGEETQYF.

V gene TRBV5-3 combines with J gene TRBJ2-7; TRBD2 matches 14 bases. TRBV5-3 is known as an ORF, though its function is uncertain. The CDR3 is made up of 16 amino acids. V shed 3 bases, J shed 4 bases, and the junction held 6 bases outside the gene matches. The CDR3 sequence is CARSSGLAGARYEQYF. As DNA, the CDR3 is TGTGCCAGAAGCTCGGGACTAGCGGGAGCAAGGTACGAGCAGTACTTC.

V gene TRBV7-9 combines with J gene TRBJ1-2; D not resolved. CDR3 size: 14 residues. Trimming shortened V by 6 bases and J by 6 bases, and 17 bases separated the two germline ends. Germline CDR1 and CDR2: SEHNR and FQNEAQ (reference sequence). CDR3 DNA sequence: TGTGCCAGCAGGATTAGCGGTAGGGCGCATGGCTACACCTTC. Translating it yields CASRISGRAHGYTF. Full variable domain (outside the CDR3, taken from reference TRBV7-9 and TRBJ1-2): DTGVSQNPRHKITKRGQNVTFRCDPISEHNRLYWYRQTLGQGPEFLTYFQNEAQLEKSRLLSDRFSAERPKGSFSTLEIQRTEQGDSAMYLCASRISGRAHGYTFGSGTRLTVV.

The chain combines TRBV7-9 with TRBJ1-1, with no clear D. Trimming removed 5 bases at V and 7 bases at J, with 11 bases between. Germline V gives CDR1 SEHNR, CDR2 FQNEAQ (reference sequence). There are 12 residues in the CDR3. Here the CDR3 reads CASSPYPYEAFF. The DNA for the CDR3 is TGTGCCAGCAGCCCATATCCCTATGAAGCTTTCTTT.

This clone was found a few times. V is TRBV30 and J is TRBJ2-7, with 9 bases fitting TRBD2. This CDR3 spans 12 amino acids. Germline V gene data show CDR1 as GTSNPN and CDR2 as SVGIG (reference sequence). The V segment lost 8 bases and the J segment 2 bases; nucleotides outside the gene matches: 4. CDR3 amino acids: CAASSGAYEQYF. For the CDR3, the DNA is TGTGCCGCCTCTAGCGGGGCCTACGAGCAGTACTTC.

V usage is TRBV5-8 and J usage is TRBJ1-2; 8 bases line up with TRBD1. The CDR3 sequence is 14 residues long. V lost 4 bases, J lost 4 bases, and 6 bases stayed unmatched. The germline CDR1 and CDR2 sequences are SGHTS and YDEGEE. CDR3 sequence: CASSRDRGAYGYTF. The CDR3 coding sequence is TGTGCCAGCAGCCGAGACAGGGGCGCCTATGGCTACACCTTC.

The chain carries TRBV7-8 and TRBJ2-1; weak D call: TRBD2 (5 bases). The CDR3 is 16 amino acids. The germline V gene has CDR1 SGHVS and CDR2 FQNEAQ. The V gene lost 2 bases and the J gene lost 7 bases, with 18 bases spanning the gap. The CDR3 protein is CASSLFEASGWNEQFF. Written as DNA, the CDR3 is TGTGCCAGCAGCTTATTCGAAGCGTCGGGGTGGAATGAGCAGTTCTTC.

The chain links TRBV4-1 to TRBJ2-3; 10 nucleotides align to TRBD2. After removal of 2 bases from V and 1 base from J, the junction contained 0 bases not matched to a gene. The CDR3 is 15 residues long. The germline gives CDR1 MGHRA, CDR2 YSYEKL. CDR3 nucleotide sequence: TGCGCCAGCAGCCAACTAGCGGGGGGCACAGATACGCAGTATTTT. Translating gives CASSQLAGGTDTQYF.

The gene calls are TRBV5-8 and TRBJ1-5; 7 bases are shared with TRBD1. The CDR3 loop spans 16 amino acids. V trimming: 4 bases; J trimming: 3 bases; junction bases outside the gene matches: 10. Germline V gives CDR1 SGHTS, CDR2 YDEGEE. The CDR3 here is CASSRHRGKFNQPQHF. CDR3 DNA: TGTGCCAGCAGCCGGCACAGGGGAAAATTCAATCAGCCCCAGCATTTT.

The gene calls are TRBV7-2 and TRBJ2-7; the match to TRBD2 covers 9 bases. V gave up 5 bases and J gave up 7 bases; unmatched junction bases: 15. This CDR3 spans 16 amino acids. Germline V gives CDR1 SGHTA, CDR2 FQGNSA. CDR3 region: CASSPRDAGGAHEQYF. CDR3 sequence (DNA): TGTGCCAGCAGCCCCAGGGATGCGGGGGGGGCCCATGAGCAGTACTTC.

As for this clone: Other nucleotide sequences from this sample produce the same CDR3. V usage is TRBV2 and J usage is TRBJ1-1; 8 bases fit TRBD1. This CDR3 region has 13 residues. CDR1 and CDR2 (germline): SNHLY, FYNNEI. V trimming: 6 bases; J trimming: 2 bases; junction bases outside the gene matches: 2. The CDR3 DNA reads as TGTGCCAGCAGAGACAGGGGAAACACTGAAGCTTTCTTT. The encoded protein is CASRDRGNTEAFF. Complete variable domain (other parts from reference TRBV2 and TRBJ1-1): EPEVTQTPSHQVTQMGQEVILRCVPISNHLYFYWYRQILGQKVEFLVSFYNNEISEKSEIFDDQFSVERPDGSNFTLKIRSTKLEDSAMYFCASRDRGNTEAFFGQGTRLTVV.

This clone was found a few times. V is TRBV5-1 and J is TRBJ2-5, with D tentatively TRBD2 (6 bases). Germline CDR1 is SGHRS and CDR2 is YFSETQ. V lost 0 bases and J 4 bases, leaving 7 bases between the germline ends. The CDR3 loop spans 13 amino acids. In DNA form, the CDR3 reads TGCGCCAGCAGCTTGGGAGCGGGAGAGACCCAGTACTTC. Protein sequence: CASSLGAGETQYF.

This sequence joins TRBV2 and TRBJ1-6; a possible D gene is TRBD1 (5 bases). With 3 bases removed from V and 6 bases from J, the gap between germline ends came to 21 bases. Germline V gives CDR1 SNHLY, CDR2 FYNNEI. The CDR3 has 18 residues. CDR3 nucleotides: TGTGCCAGCAGTGATTTTCCTTATCTGCAGGGTCTTAATTCACCCCTCCACTTT. This codes for CASSDFPYLQGLNSPLHF.

This chain connects TRBV4-3 to TRBJ2-3; 9 bases are shared with TRBD2. Germline CDR1 is LGHNA and CDR2 is YSLEER. This CDR3 region has 17 residues. Trimming cost V 3 bases and J 4 bases; bases outside gene matches: 11. The CDR3 spells CASSQDERGDIADTQYF. DNA of the CDR3: TGCGCCAGCAGCCAGGATGAGCGGGGGGATATCGCAGATACGCAGTATTTT.

The sample holds one count of this clone. V gene TRBV6-6 combines with J gene TRBJ2-5; 7 bases map to TRBD2. This CDR3 is built from 14 residues. In germline, CDR1 is MNHNY, CDR2 SVGAGI (reference sequence). The ends lost 2 bases at V and 5 bases at J; junction bases unmatched: 5. The DNA for the CDR3 is TGTGCCAGCAGTTACCAGCGGGAAGGCGAGACCCAGTACTTC. It is translated as CASSYQREGETQYF.

The V call is TRBV19, the J call TRBJ2-2; 9 positions match TRBD2. CDR1 LNHDA and CDR2 SQIVND come from the germline V gene (reference sequence). There are 14 residues in the CDR3. Germline trimming cut 5 bases from V and 4 bases from J; bases unmatched to any gene: 2. CDR3 nucleotide sequence: TGTGCCAGTAGTTTAGCGGGGGTCACCGGGGAGCTGTTTTTT. Protein product: CASSLAGVTGELFF.

The chain employs TRBV29-1 and TRBJ2-5, with 11 bases identical to TRBD2. Germline V CDR1 and CDR2: SQVTM, ANQGSEA. Trimming cost V 5 bases and J 1 base; bases outside gene matches: 3. This CDR3 has 14 residues. CDR3 nucleotide sequence: TGCAGCGTTCCTCTAGCGGGGGGCCAAGAGACCCAGTACTTC. This encodes CSVPLAGGQETQYF.

This clone was seen once. The chain is built from TRBV7-3 and TRBJ2-1; tentative D call: TRBD2 (6 bases). V was cut by 5 bases and J by 8 bases, with 13 bases left in between. Germline V CDR1 and CDR2: SGHTA, FQGTGA. The CDR3 is 13 amino acids. CDR3 DNA: TGTGCCAGCAGCAGAAGACTAGTCGATGAGCAGTTCTTC. Translated, it gives CASSRRLVDEQFF.

Only one count was recorded for this clone. The gene calls are TRBV28 and TRBJ1-2; possible D gene TRBD1, 6 bases. V was cut by 6 bases and J by 4 bases, with 15 bases left in between. Germline CDR1 MDHEN, CDR2 SYDVKM. The CDR3 has 14 residues. DNA of the CDR3: TGTGCCAGCAGCCCAGGGGTCCAGTCCTATGGCTACACCTTC. As protein: CASSPGVQSYGYTF.